The rows below give T cell receptor beta chains drawn from one sample of a study of shared clonotypes between healthy human individuals. The table came from immunoSEQ multiplex PCR; TCRdb's copy has only in-frame clones and leaves some out. The data hold about 2.3 million clones, with around 92% observed a single time. Material for sequencing was naive CD4+ T cells from PBMCs. Receptors were obtained from a young man in good health. Some clones in this sample may be carry-over from other donors' samples. The CDR3 runs from the conserved cysteine through the conserved F or W. Each record gives: clone size, J gene, V gene, D gene, CDR3 DNA, CDR3 protein. The D gene is left open where the match is weak. Only part of the rows carry a size: once, few, many, or a class if the clone is expanded.

. TRBJ2-1 TRBV5-8 . TGTGCCAGCAGCTTGGTTCGGGGGAAATACAATGAGCAGTTCTTC CASSLVRGKYNEQFF
. TRBJ2-2 TRBV2 TRBD1 TGTGCCAGCAGTGAAGGCGGCAGGGGGCAAGGGGAGCTGTTTTTT CASSEGGRGQGELFF
. TRBJ1-5 TRBV7-2 . TGTGCCAGCAGTTTGTTTAATCAGCCCCAGCATTTT CASSLFNQPQHF
. TRBJ1-5 TRBV2 . TGTGCCAGCACCTCCAAGTCGGCAGTGAGCAATCAGCCCCAGCATTTT CASTSKSAVSNQPQHF
. TRBJ2-7 TRBV5-1 . TGCGCCAGCAGTTCCACATACGAGCAGTACTTC CASSSTYEQYF
. TRBJ2-6 TRBV27 . TGTGCCAGCAGGGTAAGGGCGTCTGGGGCCAACGTCCTGACTTTC CASRVRASGANVLTF
. TRBJ2-7 TRBV6-5 . TGTGCCAGCAGTTACTCGAGAGATGCAGGGAAGAACGAGCAGTACTTC CASSYSRDAGKNEQYF
. TRBJ2-1 TRBV7-3 TRBD2 TGTGCCAGCAGCGTCGGACTAGCGGCCTACAATGAGCAGTTCTTC CASSVGLAAYNEQFF
. TRBJ2-7 TRBV5-1 TRBD2 TGCGCCAGCAGCTTTACTAGCGGCGCGCCGGTCGAGCAGTACTTC CASSFTSGAPVEQYF
. TRBJ1-5 TRBV27 TRBD1 TGTGCCAGCAGTTCACAGGGGGCGCGTGGTCAGCCCCAGCATTTT CASSSQGARGQPQHF
once TRBJ2-5 TRBV25-1 . TGTGCCAGCAGTCCGAGGGGTGCTGGGGGCCAAGAGACCCAGTACTTC CASSPRGAGGQETQYF
. TRBJ1-1 TRBV27 . TGTGCCAGCAGTTGGGGACGGAACACTGAAGCTTTCTTT CASSWGRNTEAFF
. TRBJ2-1 TRBV5-4 TRBD2 TGTGCCAGCCTCCCCACCCAGACTAGCGGGAGCTCCTACAATGAGCAGTTCTTC CASLPTQTSGSSYNEQFF
. TRBJ1-2 TRBV25-1 . TGTGCCAGCAGTGGATCTAACTATGGCTACACCTTC CASSGSNYGYTF